A single sample is the source of the 9 T cell receptor beta chains below, sequenced in a study of cytomegalovirus exposure and HLA in healthy donors. Clones were read by immunoSEQ multiplex PCR, and TCRdb kept only the in-frame ones, dropping some. This sample has around 220,000 clones, with 65% to 85% found just once. The sequenced sample was PBMCs. The source of these receptors is a woman aged 25 to 39 in good health and CMV-seropositive.

This clone was observed once. V gene TRBV7-2 combines with J gene TRBJ2-7, with 10 bases that match TRBD2. V lost 2 bases to trimming and J lost 6 bases; unmatched junction nucleotides: 16. The germline V gene encodes CDR1 SGHTA and CDR2 FQGNSA. The CDR3 runs to 18 residues. The CDR3 coding sequence is TGTGCCAGCAGCTTATACACTCAGACTAGCGGGCCTCGGCCCGAGCAGTACTTC. Translation gives CASSLYTQTSGPRPEQYF.

The J gene is TRBJ2-7, the V gene TRBV6-5; TRBD2 aligns across 10 bases. The CDR3 totals 14 residues. The trim removed 6 bases at V and 3 bases at J, leaving 5 bases unmatched. CDR1 and CDR2 (germline): MNHEY, SVGAGI. This CDR3 is CASRYSGGNYEQYF. The CDR3 coding sequence is TGTGCCAGCAGGTATAGCGGGGGGAACTACGAGCAGTACTTC.

The V and J genes are TRBV6-6 and TRBJ2-7; weak D call: TRBD2 (6 bases). There are 13 residues in the CDR3. Looked up from germline, CDR1 is MNHNY and CDR2 is SVGAGI (reference sequence). Trimming pared 4 bases from V and 1 base from J, leaving 8 bases between. The CDR3 bases are TGTGCCAGCAGTTCGGAGGGTTCCTACGAGCAGTACTTC. Its protein product is CASSSEGSYEQYF.

J is TRBJ2-6 and V is TRBV29-1; no clear D. The germline CDR1 and CDR2 sequences are SQVTM and ANQGSEA. Trimming removed 5 bases at V and 1 base at J, with 0 bases between. This CDR3 contains 11 residues. The CDR3 here is CSVSGANVLTF. CDR3 sequence (DNA): TGCAGCGTTTCTGGGGCCAACGTCCTGACTTTC.

This chain joins TRBV2 and TRBJ1-1; D is ambiguous. V lost 4 bases, J lost 1 base, and 7 bases lay in between. This CDR3 has 13 residues. Germline V CDR1 and CDR2: SNHLY, FYNNEI. The CDR3 protein is CASSGPANTEAFF. Here the CDR3 DNA reads TGTGCCAGCAGTGGCCCAGCGAACACTGAAGCTTTCTTT.

For the CDR3, the DNA is TGTGCCAGCAGCTTAAAGGTCGTTAGGAGCGGAGCTAGCACAGATACGCAGTATTTT. This codes for CASSLKVVRSGASTDTQYF. The genes are TRBV7-9 and TRBJ2-3; D may be TRBD2 (5 bases). V was shortened by 2 bases and J by 0 bases, with 21 bases between the two germline ends. There are 19 residues in the CDR3. Germline loops: CDR1 SEHNR, CDR2 FQNEAQ (reference sequence).

The chain joins TRBV29-1 to TRBJ1-3, with D perhaps TRBD1 (6 bases). V gave up 0 bases and J gave up 3 bases, with 12 bases separating them. CDR3 length: 15 amino acids. Looked up from germline, CDR1 is SQVTM and CDR2 is ANQGSEA. This chain's CDR3 is CSVEDGRGFGNTIYF. The CDR3 region has the DNA TGCAGCGTTGAAGATGGCAGGGGATTTGGAAACACCATATATTTT.

V gene TRBV11-2 combines with J gene TRBJ2-3; TRBD2 matches at 9 bases. Per germline, CDR1 SGHAT and CDR2 FQNNGV. CDR3 size: 16 residues. The J segment lost 1 base and the V segment lost 1 base, leaving 3 bases of the junction unmatched. CDR3 sequence: CASSLVLAGGTDTQYF. The CDR3 nucleotides read TGTGCCAGCAGCTTAGTACTAGCGGGCGGCACAGATACGCAGTATTTT.

The gene calls are TRBV5-1 and TRBJ2-3; D call uncertain. The germline V gene has CDR1 SGHRS and CDR2 YFSETQ. The CDR3 runs to 15 residues. V lost 0 bases, J lost 2 bases, and 10 bases lay in between. The CDR3 reads CASSLESPYTDTQYF. The CDR3 nucleotides are TGCGCCAGCAGCTTGGAATCTCCATACACAGATACGCAGTATTTT. The variable domain in full, completed from reference TRBV5-1 and TRBJ2-3, reads KAGVTQTPRYLIKTRGQQVTLSCSPISGHRSVSWYQQTPGQGLQFLFEYFSETQRNKGNFPGRFSGRQFSNSRSEMNVSTLELGDSALYLCASSLESPYTDTQYFGPGTRLTVL.